This entry concerns a single T cell receptor (beta chain). The sample belongs to a study of T cell repertoires in cytomegalovirus infection. On the study more broadly: Based on public TCR beta signatures, there were indications of CMV infection and of a matching HLA type.

Germline V gene sequence: CDR1 SQVTM, CDR2 ANQGSEA. This CDR3 region has 11 residues. Trimming stripped 5 bases from V and 7 bases from J, with 9 bases between. TCRdb re-derived calls from the reads in MiXCR, one entry per CDR3 protein. This sample yields approximately 750,000 distinct CDR3 sequences, of which approximately 40% are seen a single time; around 3% belongs to the top ten. Sequencing input: PBMCs. The receptor was isolated from a human donor in good health (CMV status not recorded). Some clones in this sample may be carry-over from other donors' samples. The chain couples TRBV29-1 to TRBJ2-1; a possible D gene is TRBD2 (5 bases). The CDR3, as DNA: TGCAGCGTTATAGAGGGAAATGAGCAGTTCTTC. Protein product: CSVIEGNEQFF.